This TCR beta chain came from a study of blood T cell repertoires in COVID-19. Trimming shortened V by 1 base and J by 2 bases, and 15 bases separated the two germline ends. The CDR3 has 16 residues. CDR1 is PRHDT and CDR2 is FYEKMQ in the germline V gene (reference sequence). TCRdb's copy holds only in-frame clones and misses some; the assay was immunoSEQ multiplex PCR. In the table there are under 300,000 clones, around nine tenths of which are singletons. The chain has TRBV13 and TRBJ2-7; D perhaps matches TRBD2 (6 bases). This TCR derives from a woman aged 40-49 years who had recovered from COVID-19. What was sequenced was peripheral blood. CDR3 amino acids: CASSLVGLATPYEQYF. The CDR3 nucleotides read TGTGCCAGCAGCTTAGTAGGCCTAGCGACTCCCTACGAGCAGTACTTC.